This TCR beta chain came from a study of cytomegalovirus exposure and HLA in healthy donors. Study outcomes and limitations: There was a cluster of highly shared sequence variants that was likely a sequencing artifact. Researchers reported in a later analysis that a missense DCLRE1C variant was tied to TCR beta V- and J-gene trimming.

Both 60 Vbeta primers and 13 Jbeta primers went into the PCR. Generated by immunoSEQ multiplex PCR, the TCRdb table keeps only in-frame clones and is missing some. The profile covers about 200,000 clones, with roughly four fifths appearing a single time and about 0.22% taken by the ten largest. Regarding this clone: Antigen unknown.

The CDR3 consists of 15 residues. The germline gives CDR1 MNHEY, CDR2 SMNVEV (reference sequence). The V and J ends lost 6 bases and 8 bases, in that order; junction bases with no gene match: 7. The specimen was PBMCs. The sequence was collected from a girl aged 2-10 years in good health and CMV-seronegative. This rearrangement joins TRBV27 to TRBJ2-1; TRBD2 matches at 13 bases. CDR3 in DNA: TGTGCCAGCAGCCGGACTAGCGGGAGTTGGTATGAGCAGTTCTTC. Protein: CASSRTSGSWYEQFF.